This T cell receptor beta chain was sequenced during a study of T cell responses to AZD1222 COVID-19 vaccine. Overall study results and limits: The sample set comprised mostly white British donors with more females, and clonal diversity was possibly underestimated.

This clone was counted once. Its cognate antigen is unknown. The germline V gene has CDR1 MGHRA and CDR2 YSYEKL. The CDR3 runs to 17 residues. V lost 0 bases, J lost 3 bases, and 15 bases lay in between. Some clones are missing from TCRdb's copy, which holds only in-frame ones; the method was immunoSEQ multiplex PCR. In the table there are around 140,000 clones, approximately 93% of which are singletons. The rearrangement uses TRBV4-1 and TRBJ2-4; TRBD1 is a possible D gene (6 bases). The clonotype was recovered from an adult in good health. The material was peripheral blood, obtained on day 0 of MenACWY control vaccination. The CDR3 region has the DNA TGCGCCAGCAGCCAAGATCCGACAGGAGTAGTCAAAAACATTCAGTACTTC. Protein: CASSQDPTGVVKNIQYF.